The 16 T cell receptor beta chains below were found in one sample sequenced in a study of T cells in Graves' hyperthyroidism and ophthalmopathy. TCR beta CDR3 regions were amplified from RNA. The TCR CDR3 was amplified in a first-round RT-PCR using the HTBI primer set. Each CDR3 protein is one row after TCRdb ran MiXCR on the multiplex PCR reads. The profile shows 500,000 to 750,000 distinct CDR3 sequences, approximately 14% of them singletons. Sequencing was done on a sample of blood. Receptors were obtained from a woman younger than 30 with Graves' ophthalmopathy.

There are many counts of this clonotype. This sequence joins TRBV7-9 and TRBJ1-2; D may be TRBD1 (5 bases). CDR1 SEHNR and CDR2 FQNEAQ come from the germline V gene (reference sequence). This CDR3 region has 14 residues. V was shortened by 1 base and J by 3 bases, with 9 bases between the two germline ends. This CDR3 reads CASSLEGRDYGYTF. The CDR3 region has the DNA TGTGCCAGCAGCTTAGAGGGGCGCGACTATGGCTACACCTTC.

This clonotype was recorded at least ten times. The chain links TRBV30 to TRBJ2-7; the D is unclear. V lost 5 bases and J 2 bases, leaving 10 bases between the germline ends. Germline loops: CDR1 GTSNPN, CDR2 SVGIG (reference sequence). There are 12 residues in the CDR3. This CDR3 reads CAWALTAYEQYF. Written as DNA, the CDR3 is TGTGCCTGGGCCCTAACAGCCTACGAGCAGTACTTC.

In this sample, this clonotype turned up many times. The rearrangement joins TRBV9 to TRBJ2-5; unclear D gene. The germline gives CDR1 SGDLS, CDR2 YYNGEE. The V end lost 4 bases, the J end lost 4 bases, and 8 bases lay between the germline ends. This CDR3 region has 12 residues. Here the CDR3 reads CASSPYGETQYF. The CDR3 nucleotides are TGTGCCAGCAGCCCGTACGGAGAGACCCAGTACTTC.

The genes are TRBV12-3 or TRBV12-4 and TRBJ1-6; no definite D call. The CDR3 runs to 14 residues. Trimming stripped 5 bases from V and 4 bases from J, with 9 bases between. CDR3 sequence: CASSRAVYNSPLHF. The CDR3 DNA follows: TGTGCCAGCAGTAGGGCGGTGTATAATTCACCCCTCCACTTT.

The chain has TRBV5-8 and TRBJ2-7; D unresolved. The CDR3 is made up of 14 amino acids. In germline, CDR1 is SGHTS, CDR2 YDEGEE. V was trimmed by 1 base and J by 6 bases, leaving 14 bases between them. Written as DNA, the CDR3 is TGTGCCAGCAGCTTGCCCAGGATCCACAGCGAGCAGTACTTC. It yields the protein CASSLPRIHSEQYF.

This clonotype was detected ten times or more. The chain combines TRBV11-1 with TRBJ2-7; a possible D gene is TRBD1 (5 bases). Germline values: CDR1 SGHAT, CDR2 FQDESV (reference sequence). The V end lost 5 bases, the J end lost 1 base, and 24 bases lay between the germline ends. This CDR3 spans 18 amino acids. The CDR3: CASSALGHWGNRSYEQYF. The CDR3 DNA reads TGTGCCAGCAGCGCCCTTGGTCATTGGGGAAACAGGTCCTACGAGCAGTACTTC.

This clonotype occurred many times. The rearrangement links TRBV4-1 to TRBJ2-7; 8 bases fit TRBD1. V was clipped by 6 bases and J by 3 bases; unmatched bases: 7. This CDR3 comprises 14 residues. Germline loops: CDR1 MGHRA, CDR2 YSYEKL. CDR3 in DNA: TGCGCCAGCAGTAAACAGGGGGTCAGCTACGAGCAGTACTTC. Translated, it gives CASSKQGVSYEQYF.

This clonotype was recorded a few times. The V gene is TRBV9, the J gene TRBJ2-7, with TRBD2 identical over 11 bases. With 3 bases clipped from V and 6 bases from J, the junction kept 8 bases outside the gene matches. The CDR3 consists of 15 residues. Germline V gene lookup returns CDR1 SGDLS and CDR2 YYNGEE. The CDR3 loop reads CASSGPGLAAGEQYF. CDR3 in DNA: TGTGCCAGCAGCGGACCGGGACTAGCGGCGGGCGAGCAGTACTTC.

There are many counts of this clonotype. The chain combines TRBV24-1 with TRBJ2-3; TRBD1 aligns across 8 bases. The CDR3 is 16 residues long. Germline values: CDR1 KGHDR, CDR2 SFDVKD. V was pared by 3 bases and J by 4 bases, with 8 bases of the junction left unmatched. The CDR3 here is CATSDIRTGRADTQYF. The CDR3 DNA reads as TGTGCCACCAGTGATATTCGGACAGGGCGGGCAGATACGCAGTATTTT.

This clonotype has a count of ten or more. The V gene is TRBV3-1, the J gene TRBJ2-5; D ambiguous. Germline V gene data show CDR1 as LGHDT and CDR2 as YNNKEL (reference sequence). CDR3 length: 14 amino acids. V lost 5 bases, J lost 2 bases, and 12 bases lay in between. The CDR3 sequence: CASSSPAAQETQYF. As DNA, the CDR3 is TGTGCCAGCAGCTCCCCGGCCGCACAAGAGACCCAGTACTTC.

This clonotype was detected ten times or more. The chain combines TRBV2 with TRBJ2-3; TRBD2 agrees at 11 bases. The CDR3 contains 16 residues. Germline CDR1 is SNHLY and CDR2 is FYNNEI. Unmatched junction bases numbered 15, after V lost 8 bases and J lost 8 bases. The DNA of the CDR3 is TGTGCCAGCTCTTCCCTAGCGGGAGGCCCCGCGGGTACGCAGTATTTT. Encoded protein: CASSSLAGGPAGTQYF.

This clonotype was seen ten or more times. This chain connects TRBV28 to TRBJ1-5; TRBD1 matches at 10 bases. V was clipped by 9 bases and J by 7 bases; unmatched bases: 12. This CDR3 region has 15 residues. Looked up from germline, CDR1 is MDHEN and CDR2 is SYDVKM. CDR3 in DNA: TGTGCCAGTTCCCCCGGGGGACAGGGGTACCAGCCCCAGCATTTT. Amino acids: CASSPGGQGYQPQHF.

This clonotype came up many times. The chain employs TRBV11-3 and TRBJ2-2; D remains unclear. The V gene's germline CDR1 is SGHNT and CDR2 YENEEA. The CDR3 runs 11 residues. V was shortened by 8 bases and J by 7 bases, with 8 bases between the two germline ends. The CDR3 loop is CASRILGELFF. The CDR3 nucleotides read TGTGCCAGCCGGATACTCGGGGAGCTGTTTTTT. Full variable domain (remainder filled in from reference TRBV11-3 and TRBJ2-2): EAGVVQSPRYKIIEKKQPVAFWCNPISGHNTLYWYLQNLGQGPELLIRYENEEAVDDSQLPKDRFSAERLKGVDSTLKIQPAELGDSAVYLCASRILGELFFGEGSRLTVL.

This clonotype was counted ten times or more. The V and J genes are TRBV2 and TRBJ2-1; D assignment may be TRBD1 or TRBD2 (6 bases each). Deletions cut 5 bases from V and 0 bases from J, with 14 bases between. Germline V gene sequence: CDR1 SNHLY, CDR2 FYNNEI. The CDR3 contains 16 residues. The CDR3 nucleotides are TGTGCCAGCAGTACGGGGGACAAGAGCTCCTACAATGAGCAGTTCTTC. Its protein product is CASSTGDKSSYNEQFF. Together with reference TRBV2 and TRBJ2-1, the CDR3 gives the full variable domain: EPEVTQTPSHQVTQMGQEVILRCVPISNHLYFYWYRQILGQKVEFLVSFYNNEISEKSEIFDDQFSVERPDGSNFTLKIRSTKLEDSAMYFCASSTGDKSSYNEQFFGPGTRLTVL.

This clonotype was detected many times. This chain connects TRBV20-1 to TRBJ2-3; D not resolved. The CDR3 covers 16 residues. CDR1 and CDR2 from the germline V gene are DFQATT and SNEGSKA (reference sequence). The ends were cut back, 3 bases at V and 0 bases at J, with 16 bases in the middle. The CDR3 sequence is CSASRVADPSTDTQYF. In DNA, the CDR3 is TGCAGTGCTAGCCGAGTAGCTGATCCTAGCACAGATACGCAGTATTTT.

The rearrangement joins TRBV14 to TRBJ1-5; D is ambiguous. The V gene's germline CDR1 is SGHDN and CDR2 FVKESK. Trimming took 1 base from V and 3 from J, leaving 7 bases between them. The length of the CDR3 is 14 residues. The chain's CDR3 is CASSQASDNQPQHF. The CDR3 bases are TGTGCCAGCAGCCAAGCGTCAGACAATCAGCCCCAGCATTTT.